This T cell receptor (beta chain) emerged from a study of blood T cell repertoires in COVID-19. Study details: Some COVID-19 samples were acute and others convalescent; all came from the United States, Italy and Spain.

Patients in Seattle were enrolled during active infection, then followed longitudinally. Original methodology: Reference gene primer amplification gave nucleated cell count estimates. The assay was immunoSEQ multiplex PCR, and TCRdb's table has in-frame clones only and misses some. V and J calls and clone size are as listed in that table; D and trimming were resolved from the DNA. The table includes 300,000 to 350,000 clones, roughly 86% detected once. Looked up from germline, CDR1 is SGDLS and CDR2 is YYNGEE. The CDR3 has 15 amino acids. V lost 0 bases, J lost 9 bases, and 13 bases lay in between. This receptor was taken from a woman aged 70-85 years with COVID-19, enrolled during active disease. The chain is built from TRBV9 and TRBJ1-6; possible D gene TRBD1, 5 bases. The source material was peripheral blood. The CDR3 DNA is TGTGCCAGCAGCGTAGAGGAGGGGCGAGGTTCACCCCTCCACTTT. Its protein product is CASSVEEGRGSPLHF.